A single sample is the source of the 22 T cell receptor beta chains below, sequenced in a study of T cells after posttransplantation cyclophosphamide (dated by TCRdb to between 2015 and 2016). The method behind the library was the immunoSEQ multiplex PCR assay. Here the immuneACCESS table is served through TCRdb, limited to in-frame sequences with V and J called. Missing clones are a known gap in these copies; in checked studies unresolved V genes cover under half, and the rest lacks a known reason. The sample contains some 16,000 clones, more than 70% of them found a single time. The ten largest clones capture 5% to 6% of the sample. The control cohort was about 11 patients given myeloablative marrow transplants with methotrexate plus a calcineurin inhibitor, sampled 1 year after transplant. The sequencing used PBMCs, collected 350 to 400 days after allogeneic stem cell transplant with calcineurin inhibitor and methotrexate. Receptor source: a young adult male patient who received an allogeneic stem cell transplant from a related donor, was CMV-positive, and had no GVHD. It is possible that, after a transplant, some T cells come from the graft donor.

The CDR3 spells CASSLTTYNEQFF. The CDR3 region has the DNA TGCGCCAGCAGCCTGACAACCTACAATGAGCAGTTCTTC. The chain has TRBV5-1 and TRBJ2-1, with D hard to call. Per germline, CDR1 SGHRS and CDR2 YFSETQ. The CDR3 is 13 amino acids. V lost 4 bases, J lost 2 bases, and 7 bases lay in between. The variable domain in full, completed from reference TRBV5-1 and TRBJ2-1, reads KAGVTQTPRYLIKTRGQQVTLSCSPISGHRSVSWYQQTPGQGLQFLFEYFSETQRNKGNFPGRFSGRQFSNSRSEMNVSTLELGDSALYLCASSLTTYNEQFFGPGTRLTVL.

This chain uses TRBV7-3 with TRBJ2-3, with 8 nucleotides matching TRBD1. The germline V gene has CDR1 SGHTA and CDR2 FQGTGA. This CDR3 comprises 15 residues. V was clipped by 5 bases and J by 6 bases; unmatched bases: 10. CDR3 protein: CASSRDPGGSDTQYF. Written as DNA, the CDR3 is TGTGCCAGCAGCCGCGATCCAGGGGGCAGTGATACGCAGTATTTT.

The chain has TRBV28 and TRBJ2-5; 9 nucleotides match TRBD1. The end of the DNA is better explained by TRBJ2-7, so the J call may be wrong. CDR3 length equals 14 residues. CDR1 MDHEN and CDR2 SYDVKM come from the germline V gene. The CDR3 here is CASRRTGAVYEQYF. The DNA of the CDR3 is TGTGCCAGCAGAAGGACAGGGGCCGTTTACGAGCAGTACTTC.

The V call is TRBV11-2, the J call TRBJ2-2; D is unclear. CDR1 and CDR2 from the germline V gene are SGHAT and FQNNGV. V shed 0 bases and J shed 6 bases, with 8 bases lying between them. This CDR3 region has 14 residues. CDR3 loop: CASSLDQTPGELFF. CDR3 nucleotide sequence: TGTGCCAGCAGCTTAGATCAGACTCCCGGGGAGCTGTTTTTT.

By its share, this clone is medium-sized. The chain carries TRBV2 and TRBJ1-2; 9 bases agree with TRBD1. This CDR3 is built from 15 residues. V was clipped by 2 bases and J by 6 bases; unmatched bases: 7. From germline, CDR1 is SNHLY and CDR2 FYNNEI. CDR3 loop: CASSEIQGAQDGYTF. The CDR3 DNA reads TGTGCCAGCAGTGAAATACAGGGGGCTCAGGATGGCTACACCTTC.

In this sample, this clone is medium-sized (0.01 to 0.1%). This chain connects TRBV5-4 to TRBJ2-7, with unresolved D. The length of the CDR3 is 14 residues. From germline, CDR1 is SGHNT and CDR2 YYREEE (reference sequence). V gave up 0 bases and J gave up 5 bases, with 12 bases separating them. CDR3 region: CASSLGRSLDEQYF. The CDR3 DNA is TGTGCCAGCAGCTTGGGACGGAGCTTGGACGAGCAGTACTTC.

As for this clone: The junction departs from germline at one end; a sequencing error may be responsible. The chain employs TRBV30 and TRBJ1-4; 7 positions agree with TRBD1. The CDR3 contains 13 residues. Per germline, CDR1 GTSNPN and CDR2 SVGIG (reference sequence). CDR3: CAWSGPSARGRVF. The CDR3 DNA reads as TGTGCCTGGAGTGGGCCAAGTGCGAGGGGGCGTGTTTTT.

The chain couples TRBV13 to TRBJ2-3; D gene uncertain. CDR1 is PRHDT and CDR2 is FYEKMQ in the germline V gene (reference sequence). Trimming took 0 bases from V and 2 from J, leaving 3 bases between them. This CDR3 has 13 residues. This CDR3 is CASSLGFTDTQYF. As DNA, the CDR3 is TGTGCCAGCAGCTTAGGCTTCACAGATACGCAGTATTTT.

This chain uses TRBV4-3 with TRBJ1-2, with D perhaps matching TRBD1 (6 bases). Trimming took 0 bases from V and 8 from J, leaving 13 bases between them. The V gene's germline CDR1 is LGHNA and CDR2 YSLEER. The CDR3 loop spans 14 amino acids. In DNA form, the CDR3 reads TGCGCCAGCAGCCAAGATCAGCCAGGGGACGGCTACACCTTC. Its translation is CASSQDQPGDGYTF.

The V call is TRBV25-1, the J call TRBJ2-3; no definite D call. The germline V and J ends were trimmed by 3 bases and 0 bases, with 4 bases remaining between them. CDR3 size: 13 residues. Germline values: CDR1 MGHDK, CDR2 SYGVNS. CDR3 DNA: TGTGCCAGCAGTGATCAAAGCACAGATACGCAGTATTTT. This translates into CASSDQSTDTQYF.

This chain connects TRBV7-2 to TRBJ1-6; D remains unclear. Germline loops: CDR1 SGHTA, CDR2 FQGNSA. The CDR3 is made up of 14 amino acids. The V end was cut by 2 bases, the J end by 5 bases, with 7 bases between. The CDR3 sequence: CASSLYPDNSPLHF. As DNA, the CDR3 is TGTGCCAGCAGCTTATATCCAGATAATTCACCCCTCCACTTT. Using reference TRBV7-2 and TRBJ1-6 for the parts outside the CDR3, the full variable domain is GAGVSQSPSNKVTEKGKDVELRCDPISGHTALYWYRQSLGQGLEFLIYFQGNSAPDKSGLPSDRFSAERTGGSVSTLTIQRTQQEDSAVYLCASSLYPDNSPLHFGNGTRLTVT.

The gene calls are TRBV28 and TRBJ1-2, with 7 bases that match TRBD1. Germline V gene sequence: CDR1 MDHEN, CDR2 SYDVKM. The CDR3 consists of 14 residues. Trimming at V came to 6 bases and at J to 4 bases, leaving 8 bases not matched to a gene. The CDR3 nucleotides are TGTGCCAGCAGCCCCTCGACAGGGACCTATGGCTACACCTTC. This encodes CASSPSTGTYGYTF.

V usage is TRBV6-5 and J usage is TRBJ2-1; the D gene is possibly TRBD1 (6 bases). CDR3 length: 15 residues. In germline, CDR1 is MNHEY, CDR2 SVGAGI. V shed 6 bases and J shed 2 bases, with 14 bases lying between them. The chain's CDR3 is CASRHTGFAYNEQFF. CDR3 nucleotide sequence: TGTGCCAGCAGGCATACAGGGTTCGCCTACAATGAGCAGTTCTTC.

The chain recombines TRBV7-2 with TRBJ1-5, with D uncertain. CDR3 size: 14 residues. In germline, CDR1 is SGHTA, CDR2 FQGNSA. Trimming shortened V by 2 bases and J by 2 bases, and 7 bases separated the two germline ends. The CDR3 DNA sequence: TGTGCCAGCAGCTTATCAGGTCGCAATCAGCCCCAGCATTTT. Its translation is CASSLSGRNQPQHF.

This clone is a singleton in its sample. This rearrangement joins TRBV15 to TRBJ2-1; 9 bases line up with TRBD1. This CDR3 comprises 14 residues. CDR1 LNHNV and CDR2 YYDKDF come from the germline V gene (reference sequence). V shed 5 bases and J 7 bases; nucleotides not matched to a gene: 6. CDR3 region: CATSGRQGDNEQFF. Here the CDR3 DNA reads TGTGCCACCAGCGGGAGACAGGGGGATAATGAGCAGTTCTTC. The full variable domain, rest sourced from reference TRBV15 and TRBJ2-1, is DAMVIQNPRYQVTQFGKPVTLSCSQTLNHNVMYWYQQKSSQAPKLLFHYYDKDFNNEADTPDNFQSRRPNTSFCFLDIRSPGLGDTAMYLCATSGRQGDNEQFFGPGTRLTVL.

The J gene is TRBJ2-5, the V gene TRBV4-1, with 9 bases that match TRBD2. CDR3 size: 17 residues. Germline CDR1 and CDR2: MGHRA and YSYEKL. The junction had 11 bases not matched to a gene; V was cut back by 0 bases and J by 6 bases. CDR3 bases: TGCGCCAGCAGCCAAGAAGCGGCGGCGGGAGGGCGACAGACCCAGTACTTC. Protein: CASSQEAAAGGRQTQYF.

V is TRBV27 and J is TRBJ2-3; possibly TRBD2 for D (7 bases). The length of the CDR3 is 16 residues. Trimming shortened V by 3 bases and J by 2 bases, and 15 bases separated the two germline ends. The V gene's germline CDR1 is MNHEY and CDR2 SMNVEV (reference sequence). CDR3 DNA sequence: TGTGCCAGCAGTTTGGGGGGGGGCGGTTTCACAGATACGCAGTATTTT. Its translation is CASSLGGGGFTDTQYF.

The chain has TRBV6-5 and TRBJ2-6; unclear D gene. CDR3 length equals 15 residues. The germline gives CDR1 MNHEY, CDR2 SVGAGI. V was clipped by 2 bases and J by 2 bases, with 7 bases between them. The CDR3 DNA is TGTGCCAGCAGTTACGTGAGGACTGGGGCCAACGTCCTGACTTTC. The encoded protein is CASSYVRTGANVLTF.

J is TRBJ2-7 and V is TRBV7-9; a possible D gene is TRBD1 (6 bases). V shed 5 bases and J shed 2 bases, with 13 bases lying between them. Germline V gives CDR1 SEHNR, CDR2 FQNEAQ (reference sequence). The CDR3 totals 14 residues. The CDR3 nucleotides are TGTGCCAGCAGCCATGGCACAGGGACCTACGAGCAGTACTTC. Residues: CASSHGTGTYEQYF.

This clone was recorded once. V and J are TRBV6-5 and TRBJ1-5, with D perhaps matching TRBD1 (6 bases). Trimming took off 5 bases at V and 4 bases at J, with 12 bases between the two ends. There are 14 residues in the CDR3. CDR1 and CDR2 from the germline V gene are MNHEY and SVGAGI. CDR3 in amino acids: CASSEDRYNQPQHF. Written as DNA, the CDR3 is TGTGCCAGCAGTGAGGACAGATATAATCAGCCCCAGCATTTT.

The chain is built from TRBV6-5 and TRBJ1-1; D is undetermined. Germline-derived CDR1 and CDR2 are MNHEY and SVGAGI. The CDR3 length is 15 residues. Trimming took 5 bases from V and 4 from J, leaving 17 bases between them. The CDR3 region is CASSPGERLSTEAFF. The DNA of the CDR3 is TGTGCCAGCAGTCCCGGGGAACGACTGAGCACTGAAGCTTTCTTT.

The CDR3 loop reads CASSLSYRTLLGYTF. The CDR3 coding sequence is TGTGCCAGCAGTTTATCCTACAGGACACTATTGGGCTACACCTTC. The chain has TRBV28 and TRBJ1-2; tentative D call: TRBD1 (5 bases). Germline CDR1 MDHEN, CDR2 SYDVKM. The CDR3 runs to 15 residues. Between the trimmed V and J ends, which lost 1 base and 8 bases, there was a span of 17 bases.